This paragraph reports one T cell receptor (beta chain). How the authors handled the data: Amplification of reference gene primers provided the estimated nucleated cell counts. Generated by immunoSEQ multiplex PCR, the TCRdb table keeps only in-frame clones and is missing some. That table supplies the V and J calls and clone size; D and trimming were determined from the DNA. In the table there are some 240,000 clones, around 83% of which are singletons. Trimming removed 5 bases from V and 0 bases from J, with 12 bases in between. The CDR3 consists of 15 residues. Germline V gene lookup returns CDR1 SGHRS and CDR2 YFSETQ. This sample was included in a study of blood T cell repertoires in COVID-19. Overall study context: Whether acute or convalescent, the COVID-19 samples came from the United States, Italy and Spain. In each case, the material was cDNA or gDNA derived from T cells, B-cell-depleted T cells, or PBMCs.

Patients from Seattle were sampled longitudinally, starting during active infection. This clonotype originated in a woman between 70 and 85 years old with COVID-19, enrolled during active disease. This chain uses TRBV5-1 with TRBJ2-1; possibly TRBD2 for D (5 bases). Material for sequencing was peripheral blood. CDR3 in amino acids: CASSSLRVSYNEQFF. The CDR3 DNA reads as TGCGCCAGCAGTTCCCTGAGGGTCTCCTACAATGAGCAGTTCTTC.